The 32 T cell receptor beta chains reported below all come from one sample, sequenced in a study of T cell responses to AZD1222 COVID-19 vaccine (dated by TCRdb to the early 2020s). The time point label for this specimen denotes: about 28 days (+/-7) after the second vaccine dose. To prepare the library, the immunoSEQ multiplex PCR assay was applied. The immuneACCESS repertoire file appears here via TCRdb, limited to in-frame rearrangements. These files lack a portion of the clones; in checked studies, under half of the deficit traces to unresolved V genes, and the cause of the others is not known. Present in this sample are about 130,000 clones, under 95% of which were seen just once. More than 1% of the sample lies in the top ten. Sequencing used peripheral blood, obtained 28 days after the second AZD1222 dose. The receptors were gathered from an adult who received the AZD1222 COVID-19 vaccine.

The V gene is TRBV11-1, the J gene TRBJ2-2; D call uncertain. V was trimmed by 2 bases and J by 8 bases, leaving 3 bases between them. Germline values: CDR1 SGHAT, CDR2 FQDESV (reference sequence). The CDR3 totals 11 residues. In DNA form, the CDR3 reads TGTGCCAGCAGCTTATCGGGGGAGCTGTTTTTT. Its translation: CASSLSGELFF.

There are a few counts of this clone. The chain recombines TRBV18 with TRBJ1-3, with D hard to call. The ends were cut back, 6 bases at V and 0 bases at J, with 9 bases in the middle. The CDR3 length is 14 residues. In germline, CDR1 is KGHSH, CDR2 LQKENI. The CDR3 here is CASSASSSGNTIYF. CDR3 in DNA: TGTGCCAGCTCCGCTAGTTCCTCTGGAAACACCATATATTTT.

About this clone itself: The same CDR3 can be traced to other DNA sequences in this sample. The chain employs TRBV18 and TRBJ1-1; TRBD1 is a possible D gene (6 bases). This CDR3 region has 13 residues. The V end was cut by 3 bases, the J end by 7 bases, with 12 bases between. In germline, CDR1 is KGHSH, CDR2 LQKENI. In nucleotides, the CDR3 is TGTGCCAGCTCACCGGGTACAGGGAATGAAGCTTTCTTT. As protein: CASSPGTGNEAFF.

The chain combines TRBV4-1 with TRBJ2-4; D may be TRBD2 (6 bases). CDR1 and CDR2 (germline): MGHRA, YSYEKL. V lost 0 bases and J 4 bases, leaving 13 bases between the germline ends. CDR3 size: 16 residues. The CDR3 spells CASSQDLAGRKNIQYF. DNA of the CDR3: TGCGCCAGCAGCCAAGATTTGGCAGGGAGGAAAAACATTCAGTACTTC.

The chain combines TRBV28 with TRBJ1-2; D not certain. CDR1 and CDR2 (germline): MDHEN, SYDVKM. The CDR3 covers 15 residues. Trimming left V 3 bases short and J 2 bases short, with 13 bases between. Here the CDR3 reads CASSFLPVPNYGYTF. The CDR3 coding sequence is TGTGCCAGCAGTTTCTTACCGGTCCCCAACTATGGCTACACCTTC.

The J gene is TRBJ1-1, the V gene TRBV5-1; D is unresolved. Germline loops: CDR1 SGHRS, CDR2 YFSETQ. Trimming stripped 4 bases from V and 2 bases from J, with 9 bases between. This CDR3 is built from 13 residues. The CDR3 region has the DNA TGCGCCAGCAGCAACCCTATTAACACTGAAGCTTTCTTT. It codes for CASSNPINTEAFF.

This rearrangement joins TRBV20-1 to TRBJ1-1; D is unclear. The germline V gene has CDR1 DFQATT and CDR2 SNEGSKA (reference sequence). This CDR3 is built from 14 residues. Trimming removed 3 bases at V and 1 base at J, with 12 bases between. CDR3 sequence: CSASTPNGNTEAFF. In DNA form, the CDR3 reads TGCAGTGCTAGTACTCCGAATGGGAACACTGAAGCTTTCTTT.

The rearrangement links TRBV19 to TRBJ1-1; D perhaps matches TRBD1 (5 bases). The germline V and J ends were trimmed by 3 bases and 5 bases, with 7 bases remaining between them. The CDR3 covers 12 residues. From germline, CDR1 is LNHDA and CDR2 SQIVND (reference sequence). This chain's CDR3 is CASSMRGTEAFF. The CDR3 DNA reads as TGTGCCAGTAGTATGAGGGGAACTGAAGCTTTCTTT.

This clone is classed as medium-sized. The chain couples TRBV12-3 or TRBV12-4 to TRBJ2-1; 7 nucleotides agree with TRBD2. This CDR3 spans 13 amino acids. V dropped 8 bases and J dropped 5; count of bases not matched to a gene: 6. The CDR3 DNA reads TGTGCCAGCGCGGACCTAGCGGACAATGAGCAGTTCTTC. Translated: CASADLADNEQFF.

V is TRBV28 and J is TRBJ1-1, with 8 bases matching TRBD1. Germline V lookup: CDR1 MDHEN, CDR2 SYDVKM. This CDR3 comprises 15 residues. Germline trimming cut 5 bases from V and 5 bases from J; bases unmatched to any gene: 10. CDR3 region: CASSPPAGGKTEAFF. The CDR3 region has the DNA TGTGCCAGCAGTCCCCCGGCAGGGGGCAAGACTGAAGCTTTCTTT.

This clone is a singleton in its sample. The chain recombines TRBV28 with TRBJ2-2; 8 bases align to TRBD2. The V segment lost 3 bases and the J segment 4 bases; nucleotides outside the gene matches: 1. This CDR3 contains 14 residues. Germline V gene lookup returns CDR1 MDHEN and CDR2 SYDVKM. The CDR3 protein is CASSLREVTGELFF. Written as DNA, the CDR3 is TGTGCCAGCAGTTTGCGGGAGGTCACCGGGGAGCTGTTTTTT.

The rearrangement joins TRBV27 to TRBJ1-2; 12 bases fit TRBD1. The germline gives CDR1 MNHEY, CDR2 SMNVEV (reference sequence). After removal of 3 bases from V and 4 bases from J, the junction contained 15 bases not matched to a gene. There are 19 residues in the CDR3. Written as DNA, the CDR3 is TGTGCCAGCAGTTTTTTGGACGGGAGTGGGACAGGGGGCTCCTATGGCTACACCTTC. Translation: CASSFLDGSGTGGSYGYTF.

The chain joins TRBV9 to TRBJ2-3, with unresolved D. The CDR3 spans 16 residues. Germline assignment: CDR1 SGDLS and CDR2 YYNGEE. Trimming stripped 4 bases from V and 0 bases from J, with 15 bases between. The DNA of the CDR3 is TGTGCCAGCAGCCAGAGTAAAACGCCTAGCACAGATACGCAGTATTTT. Protein: CASSQSKTPSTDTQYF.

The chain joins TRBV14 to TRBJ2-7; 9 bases fit TRBD1. CDR1 and CDR2 from the germline V gene are SGHDN and FVKESK. The CDR3 sequence is 15 residues long. Unmatched junction bases numbered 5, after V lost 4 bases and J lost 1 base. The CDR3 DNA follows: TGTGCCAGCAGCCCCAGAGGGACAGGGTCCTACGAGCAGTACTTC. Its translation: CASSPRGTGSYEQYF.

J is TRBJ2-1 and V is TRBV27, with D unclear. The CDR3 covers 15 residues. Germline V gene data show CDR1 as MNHEY and CDR2 as SMNVEV (reference sequence). Deletions cut 7 bases from V and 0 bases from J, with 13 bases between. CDR3 residues: CASTLRASSYNEQFF. CDR3 coding DNA: TGTGCCAGCACCCTGCGAGCTAGCTCCTACAATGAGCAGTTCTTC.

The chain is built from TRBV6-6 and TRBJ1-2; D is uncertain. This CDR3 contains 11 residues. Germline CDR1 and CDR2: MNHNY and SVGAGI (reference sequence). Between the trimmed V and J ends, which lost 8 bases and 8 bases, there was a span of 12 bases. The DNA for the CDR3 is TGTGCCAGCTCTGAATCGGGCGGCTACACCTTC. Translated, it gives CASSESGGYTF.

V is TRBV28 and J is TRBJ1-1, with 10 bases fitting TRBD1. Germline trimming cut 3 bases from V and 5 bases from J; bases unmatched to any gene: 9. CDR1 is MDHEN and CDR2 is SYDVKM in the germline V gene. This CDR3 spans 16 amino acids. The CDR3: CASSFGTGDGRTEAFF. CDR3 in DNA: TGTGCCAGCAGTTTCGGGACAGGGGATGGAAGAACTGAAGCTTTCTTT.

CDR3 protein: CASSLEGQGKEKLFF. CDR3 DNA: TGTGCCAGCAGCTTAGAGGGACAGGGTAAAGAAAAACTGTTTTTT. V usage is TRBV7-9 and J usage is TRBJ1-4; 9 nucleotides match TRBD1. With 1 base clipped from V and 8 bases from J, the junction kept 5 bases outside the gene matches. Germline-derived CDR1 and CDR2 are SEHNR and FQNEAQ (reference sequence). This CDR3 is 15 amino acids long. Full variable domain (remainder filled in from reference TRBV7-9 and TRBJ1-4): DTGVSQNPRHKITKRGQNVTFRCDPISEHNRLYWYRQTLGQGPEFLTYFQNEAQLEKSRLLSDRFSAERPKGSFSTLEIQRTEQGDSAMYLCASSLEGQGKEKLFFGSGTQLSVL.

DNA for the CDR3: TGTGCCAGTAGTATATTAGGTGGGAGCTCCTACAATGAGCAGTTCTTC. The encoded protein is CASSILGGSSYNEQFF. This rearrangement joins TRBV19 to TRBJ2-1, with D tentatively TRBD2 (5 bases). The V gene's germline CDR1 is LNHDA and CDR2 SQIVND (reference sequence). Trimming removed 2 bases at V and 0 bases at J, with 11 bases between. The CDR3 length is 16 residues.

The DNA of the CDR3 is TGTGCCACCAGTGACCACTTTGACAGGGGACTTAGCACAGATACGCAGTATTTT. This translates into CATSDHFDRGLSTDTQYF. V gene TRBV24-1 combines with J gene TRBJ2-3; the match to TRBD1 covers 8 bases. The CDR3 is 18 residues long. J lost 0 bases, V lost 4 bases, and 11 bases had no gene match. The germline V gene has CDR1 KGHDR and CDR2 SFDVKD.

J is TRBJ1-1 and V is TRBV5-1; TRBD1 matches 7 bases. This CDR3 spans 15 amino acids. V lost 1 base, J lost 4 bases, and 7 bases stayed unmatched. Germline V CDR1 and CDR2: SGHRS, YFSETQ. CDR3 coding DNA: TGCGCCAGCAGCTTGACGGCGACAGGGCTCACTGAAGCTTTCTTT. Amino acids: CASSLTATGLTEAFF. The full variable domain, its missing parts supplied by reference TRBV5-1 and TRBJ1-1, is KAGVTQTPRYLIKTRGQQVTLSCSPISGHRSVSWYQQTPGQGLQFLFEYFSETQRNKGNFPGRFSGRQFSNSRSEMNVSTLELGDSALYLCASSLTATGLTEAFFGQGTRLTVV.

This clone showed up just a few times. Other DNA sequences of this sample code for an identical CDR3. This rearrangement joins TRBV29-1 to TRBJ2-7; possibly TRBD2 for D (6 bases). The CDR3 has 14 residues. With 3 bases removed from V and 4 bases from J, the gap between germline ends came to 16 bases. Germline V gene lookup returns CDR1 SQVTM and CDR2 ANQGSEA. The CDR3 DNA reads as TGCAGCGTTGAGGGTAGCGGAGGGATTTACGAGCAGTACTTC. Translation: CSVEGSGGIYEQYF.

The chain combines TRBV19 with TRBJ1-1; the match to TRBD1 covers 8 bases. CDR1 LNHDA and CDR2 SQIVND come from the germline V gene (reference sequence). The ends lost 10 bases at V and 7 bases at J; junction bases unmatched: 20. The CDR3 consists of 16 residues. The CDR3 sequence is CATKPSMDRDENEAFF. The DNA of the CDR3 is TGTGCCACCAAACCCTCGATGGACAGGGACGAGAATGAAGCTTTCTTT.

In this sample, this clone turned up a few times. CDR3 nucleotides: TGTGCCATCAGTGAACAGGGCGTCGGTCAGCCCCAGCATTTT. Translating it yields CAISEQGVGQPQHF. The V gene is TRBV10-3, the J gene TRBJ1-5; possibly TRBD1 for D (6 bases). Germline V lookup: CDR1 ENHRY, CDR2 SYGVKD. The V gene lost 3 bases and the J gene lost 6 bases, with 12 bases spanning the gap. There are 14 residues in the CDR3.

This chain uses TRBV3-1 (or the pseudogene TRBV3-2) with TRBJ2-2, with D possibly TRBD2 on 6 matching bases. This CDR3 is built from 15 residues. Trimming cost V 1 base and J 4 bases, with 10 bases left between them. Germline loops: CDR1 LGHDT, CDR2 YNNKEL (reference sequence). The CDR3 nucleotides read TGTGCCAGCAGCCAAGCGGGGCGGGGCACCGGGGAGCTGTTTTTT. This sequence encodes CASSQAGRGTGELFF.

The table lists this clone with a few counts. The chain carries TRBV27 and TRBJ1-5; D is perhaps TRBD1 (5 bases). The V end lost 3 bases, the J end lost 7 bases, and 13 bases lay between the germline ends. Germline V gives CDR1 MNHEY, CDR2 SMNVEV (reference sequence). The CDR3 covers 14 residues. The DNA for the CDR3 is TGTGCCAGCAGTTTGAGAGGGGCCGGGCAGCCCCAGCATTTT. Its protein product is CASSLRGAGQPQHF.

The gene calls are TRBV19 and TRBJ2-2, with TRBD2 identical over 9 bases. J gave up 4 bases and V 4 bases, and 10 bases lay outside the gene matches. This CDR3 is built from 17 residues. Germline CDR1 and CDR2: LNHDA and SQIVND (reference sequence). As DNA, the CDR3 is TGTGCCAGTAGTAGGGCCGGGACTAGCCGAAGCACCGGGGAGCTGTTTTTT. It yields the protein CASSRAGTSRSTGELFF. Filled out from reference TRBV19 and TRBJ2-2, the complete variable domain reads DGGITQSPKYLFRKEGQNVTLSCEQNLNHDAMYWYRQDPGQGLRLIYYSQIVNDFQKGDIAEGYSVSREKKESFPLTVTSAQKNPTAFYLCASSRAGTSRSTGELFFGEGSRLTVL.

This chain links TRBV13 with TRBJ2-5; the match to TRBD1 covers 7 bases. With V trimmed by 1 base and J by 5 bases, 1 base remained unmatched. The CDR3 runs 13 residues. Germline V gene data show CDR1 as PRHDT and CDR2 as FYEKMQ (reference sequence). Written as DNA, the CDR3 is TGTGCCAGCAGCTTAGCACAGGGGGAGACCCAGTACTTC. Translated: CASSLAQGETQYF.

The V and J genes are TRBV7-8 and TRBJ2-4; 11 nucleotides match TRBD2. Germline V gene sequence: CDR1 SGHVS, CDR2 FQNEAQ. CDR3 length equals 17 residues. With V trimmed by 2 bases and J by 1 base, 4 bases remained unmatched. The CDR3 DNA sequence: TGTGCCAGCAGCTTAAGAACTAGCGGGAGTGCCAAAAACATTCAGTACTTC. It specifies CASSLRTSGSAKNIQYF.

CDR3 region: CASSLFSFGQETQYF. CDR3 bases: TGCGCCAGCAGCTTGTTTAGTTTCGGCCAAGAGACCCAGTACTTC. The V call is TRBV5-1, the J call TRBJ2-5; D remains unclear. The ends were cut back, 1 base at V and 1 base at J, with 11 bases in the middle. Germline values: CDR1 SGHRS, CDR2 YFSETQ. The CDR3 runs 15 residues.

The genes are TRBV19 and TRBJ1-2, with D possibly TRBD1 on 5 matching bases. Trimming pared 6 bases from V and 4 bases from J, leaving 12 bases between. Germline CDR1 is LNHDA and CDR2 is SQIVND (reference sequence). The CDR3 contains 13 residues. In DNA form, the CDR3 reads TGTGCCAGTAGCATGGGGCCAGCCTATGGCTACACCTTC. This encodes CASSMGPAYGYTF.

The chain employs TRBV5-1 and TRBJ2-7; D is possibly TRBD1 (6 bases). This CDR3 region has 16 residues. V was cut by 5 bases and J by 0 bases, with 18 bases left in between. Germline V gene data show CDR1 as SGHRS and CDR2 as YFSETQ. The CDR3 reads CASSQGFQDSSYEQYF. The CDR3 DNA reads as TGCGCCAGCAGTCAGGGGTTTCAGGATTCCTCCTACGAGCAGTACTTC.